This T cell receptor beta chain was identified during a study of shared clonotypes between healthy human individuals. Across the whole study: Aged between 18 and 49, the donors were a couple of women and a few men.

Repertoires were generated with immunoSEQ multiplex PCR, while TCRdb's copy carries only in-frame clones and drops some. The sample lists around 940,000 clones, less than 85% seen once, with over 1.3% in the top ten. On this clone: The same CDR3 arises from other DNA sequences in this sample as well.

CDR3 length: 16 amino acids. Germline-derived CDR1 and CDR2 are ENHRY and SYGVKD. V lost 2 bases to trimming and J lost 0 bases, with 8 bases between them. This chain joins TRBV10-3 and TRBJ1-6; D possibly corresponds to TRBD1 (5 bases). The source is a man in his late teens or twenties in good health. Sequenced: memory CD4+ T cells sorted from blood. Described subset: CD45RA-negative fraction. Here the CDR3 reads CAISEGGSSYNSPLHF. The CDR3 region has the DNA TGTGCCATCAGTGAGGGGGGGAGCTCCTATAATTCACCCCTCCACTTT.